This T cell receptor beta chain emerged from a study of T cells in Graves' hyperthyroidism and ophthalmopathy. As for the study in general: Peripheral blood was secured at the point of initial diagnosis, before any treatment.

Amplification of TCR beta CDR3 regions was performed using RNA transcripts as template. TCR CDR3 regions were first amplified by RT-PCR with HTBI primers. TCRdb re-analysed the multiplex PCR reads in MiXCR, keeping a single row per CDR3 protein. The table records around 800,000 distinct CDR3 sequences, roughly 40% of them present only once. In this sample, this clonotype turned up a few times. Its cognate antigen is unknown. Newly diagnosed hyperthyroidism, duration under 2 months, in patients aged 18 to 65. The diagnoses drew upon clinical symptoms, serum thyroxine and TRAb, thyroid ultrasound and orbital computed tomography. Germline V CDR1 and CDR2: SNHLY, FYNNEI. Trimming removed 6 bases from V and 9 bases from J; junction bases left unmatched: 8. The CDR3 runs to 14 residues. Study outcomes and limitations: In the blood, most expanded thyroid clonotypes above 0.001 appeared as well.

The sequence was collected from a man younger than 30 with Graves' hyperthyroidism. The specimen sequenced was blood. V gene TRBV2 combines with J gene TRBJ1-6; TRBD1 matches 7 bases. The chain's CDR3 is CASSLDRDGSPLHF. The CDR3 bases are TGTGCCAGCAGCCTAGACAGGGACGGTTCACCCCTCCACTTT.